A single sample is the source of the 24 T cell receptor beta chains below, sequenced in a study of shared clonotypes between healthy human individuals (dated by TCRdb to 2018 to 2020). The library was made by the immunoSEQ multiplex PCR assay. TCRdb took this table from immuneACCESS and kept in-frame rearrangements with V and J called. Such tables lack part of the clones; where checked against another copy, unresolved V genes explain under half of the gap, and the rest is unexplained. The sample has 2 million to 2.5 million clones on record, roughly 94% of them singletons. The leading ten clones occupy more than 0.1% of the sample. The specimen was naive CD4+ T cells sorted from blood. The cell subset or site label here, explained by the study, means: CD45RA+ positively selected. The receptors derive from a man aged 18 to 35 in good health.

V and J are TRBV11-2 and TRBJ2-7; D possibly corresponds to TRBD2 (5 bases). This CDR3 spans 14 amino acids. Trimming removed 5 bases from V and 2 bases from J, with 13 bases in between. Germline CDR1 is SGHAT and CDR2 is FQNNGV. CDR3 coding DNA: TGTGCCAGCAGCAAACGTGAGGGCACCTACGAGCAGTACTTC. The encoded protein is CASSKREGTYEQYF.

With regard to this clone: At one of its ends the junction is not consistent with the germline gene, which may arise from a read error. Other DNA sequences of this sample code for an identical CDR3. The chain recombines TRBV7-7 with TRBJ2-2, with D possibly matching TRBD2 (6 bases). Germline CDR1 and CDR2: SSHAT and FNYEAQ (reference sequence). The CDR3 sequence is 14 residues long. The CDR3 loop reads CASSSGTGPGELFF. CDR3 nucleotide sequence: TGTGCTAGCAGCTCCGGGACTGGACCCGGGGAGCTGTTTTTT.

This chain joins TRBV9 and TRBJ1-6; D may be TRBD1 (6 bases). The germline V gene has CDR1 SGDLS and CDR2 YYNGEE. Trimming cost V 3 bases and J 7 bases, with 11 bases left between them. This CDR3 has 14 amino acids. The CDR3: CASSDRVGNSPLHF. The CDR3 nucleotides read TGTGCCAGCAGCGACAGGGTAGGGAATTCACCCCTCCACTTT.

The chain is built from TRBV4-3 and TRBJ2-2; D tentatively reads TRBD1 or TRBD2 (5 bases each). Germline CDR1 LGHNA, CDR2 YSLEER. The germline V and J ends were trimmed by 0 bases and 0 bases, with 17 bases remaining between them. The CDR3 spans 19 residues. The CDR3 region has the DNA TGCGCCAGCAGCCAAGAGAGGGACGCGATGGGGGCGAACACCGGGGAGCTGTTTTTT. Translating it yields CASSQERDAMGANTGELFF.

This clone has a single count. The J gene is TRBJ1-6, the V gene TRBV28, with 12 bases matching TRBD1. In germline, CDR1 is MDHEN, CDR2 SYDVKM. Germline trimming cut 6 bases from V and 8 bases from J; bases unmatched to any gene: 8. CDR3 size: 16 residues. CDR3: CASSEPGQGAYSPLHF. CDR3 DNA: TGTGCCAGCAGCGAACCGGGACAGGGGGCGTATTCACCCCTCCACTTT. The full variable domain, its missing parts supplied by reference TRBV28 and TRBJ1-6, is DVKVTQSSRYLVKRTGEKVFLECVQDMDHENMFWYRQDPGLGLRLIYFSYDVKMKEKGDIPEGYSVSREKKERFSLILESASTNQTSMYLCASSEPGQGAYSPLHFGNGTRLTVT.

V usage is TRBV4-1 and J usage is TRBJ1-4; no reliable D call. V was shortened by 4 bases and J by 0 bases, with 9 bases between the two germline ends. CDR3 length equals 15 residues. Germline CDR1 is MGHRA and CDR2 is YSYEKL. The CDR3 DNA reads TGCGCCAGCAGCCCCTCCCCGACAACTAATGAAAAACTGTTTTTT. Amino acid sequence: CASSPSPTTNEKLFF.

This chain joins TRBV4-3 and TRBJ1-6; 7 nucleotides align to TRBD1. Germline V gene data show CDR1 as LGHNA and CDR2 as YSLEER. Losses at the gene ends were 2 bases for V and 5 bases for J; bases not matched to a gene: 6. The CDR3 runs 16 residues. The CDR3 DNA reads TGCGCCAGCAGCCAACAAGGGGACAGAGATAATTCACCCCTCCACTTT. Its translation: CASSQQGDRDNSPLHF.

The rearrangement links TRBV5-4 to TRBJ1-6, with 9 bases lining up with TRBD1. The V gene end was trimmed by 2 bases and the J gene end by 0 bases; junction bases not matched to a gene: 6. CDR1 is SGHNT, CDR2 YYREEE, per germline (reference sequence). CDR3 length: 18 amino acids. The CDR3 DNA sequence: TGTGCCAGCAGCTTTGGGGACAGGGTTAGCTCCTATAATTCACCCCTCCACTTT. This encodes CASSFGDRVSSYNSPLHF.

The rearrangement joins TRBV29-1 to TRBJ2-1, with D uncertain. Trimming pared 3 bases from V and 9 bases from J, leaving 18 bases between. Germline lookup yields CDR1 SQVTM and CDR2 ANQGSEA. The CDR3 consists of 14 residues. CDR3 bases: TGCAGCGTTGAGGGAAGGGCTTCGGTTACTGAGCAGTTCTTC. Protein sequence: CSVEGRASVTEQFF.

Comment on this clone: Within the sample, other DNA sequences also encode this same CDR3. The chain couples TRBV2 to TRBJ2-3, with D possibly matching TRBD2 (6 bases). The CDR3 totals 11 residues. Germline V gene sequence: CDR1 SNHLY, CDR2 FYNNEI. The germline V and J ends were trimmed by 9 bases and 6 bases, with 10 bases remaining between them. The CDR3 DNA reads TGTGCCAGTCGGAGCGGGGATACGCAGTATTTT. Encoded protein: CASRSGDTQYF. Using reference TRBV2 and TRBJ2-3 for the parts outside the CDR3, the full variable domain is EPEVTQTPSHQVTQMGQEVILRCVPISNHLYFYWYRQILGQKVEFLVSFYNNEISEKSEIFDDQFSVERPDGSNFTLKIRSTKLEDSAMYFCASRSGDTQYFGPGTRLTVL.

The chain employs TRBV6-5 and TRBJ2-4; tentatively, D is TRBD1 or TRBD2 (5 bases each). Germline V lookup: CDR1 MNHEY, CDR2 SVGAGI. Between the trimmed V and J ends, which lost 5 bases and 8 bases, there was a span of 16 bases. This CDR3 region has 14 residues. CDR3 amino acids: CASSLGTWGDIQYF. The CDR3 DNA is TGTGCCAGCAGTCTCGGGACGTGGGGAGACATTCAGTACTTC.

In its sample, this clone was seen once. The rearrangement uses TRBV10-2 and TRBJ1-6; 7 bases are shared with TRBD1. This CDR3 spans 15 amino acids. With V trimmed by 4 bases and J by 5 bases, 5 bases remained unmatched. The germline V gene encodes CDR1 WSHSY and CDR2 SAAADI. The DNA for the CDR3 is TGCGCCAGCAGTGTCGTGGACAGGAATAATTCACCCCTCCACTTT. Its protein is CASSVVDRNNSPLHF.

The rearrangement joins TRBV7-8 to TRBJ2-5, with TRBD1 identical over 10 bases. The germline V gene has CDR1 SGHVS and CDR2 FQNEAQ. This CDR3 comprises 15 residues. The V segment lost 7 bases and the J segment 5 bases; nucleotides outside the gene matches: 10. The DNA for the CDR3 is TGTGCCAGCAAACGAAGACAGGGGGCTCGGGAGACCCAGTACTTC. It translates to CASKRRQGARETQYF. Full variable domain (outside the CDR3, taken from reference TRBV7-8 and TRBJ2-5): GAGVSQSPRYKVAKRGQDVALRCDPISGHVSLFWYQQALGQGPEFLTYFQNEAQLDKSGLPSDRFFAERPEGSVSTLKIQRTQQEDSAVYLCASKRRQGARETQYFGPGTRLLVL.

The rearrangement joins TRBV15 to TRBJ2-7; D may be TRBD2 (6 bases). This CDR3 has 16 residues. V lost 1 base and J 0 bases, leaving 13 bases between the germline ends. CDR1 is LNHNV, CDR2 YYDKDF, per germline (reference sequence). The CDR3 DNA is TGTGCCACCAGCAGAGTGGGCGGGGAAAGCTCCTACGAGCAGTACTTC. Its protein product is CATSRVGGESSYEQYF.

This chain joins TRBV6-5 and TRBJ1-3; 7 nucleotides line up with TRBD1. Germline V gene sequence: CDR1 MNHEY, CDR2 SVGAGI. Trimming at V came to 6 bases and at J to 0 bases, leaving 5 bases not matched to a gene. The CDR3 is made up of 15 amino acids. CDR3: CASSGQARSGNTIYF. The CDR3 DNA reads TGTGCCAGCAGCGGACAGGCCCGCTCTGGAAACACCATATATTTT.

The chain carries TRBV2 and TRBJ1-6; D may be TRBD1 (5 bases). CDR1 and CDR2 from the germline V gene are SNHLY and FYNNEI. V was trimmed by 0 bases and J by 0 bases, leaving 15 bases between them. This CDR3 has 19 residues. CDR3 DNA sequence: TGTGCCAGCAGTGAAGCGTGGAGCATCCAGGGCTCCTATAATTCACCCCTCCACTTT. Translating it yields CASSEAWSIQGSYNSPLHF.

As regards this clone: Distinct nucleotide sequences in the sample also encode this CDR3. The chain recombines TRBV4-1 with TRBJ1-6; 7 bases line up with TRBD1. There are 18 residues in the CDR3. The V and J ends lost 0 bases and 0 bases, in that order; junction bases with no gene match: 5. The germline V gene has CDR1 MGHRA and CDR2 YSYEKL. CDR3 bases: TGCGCCAGCAGCCAAGATCTGACAGGGAGCTCCTATAATTCACCCCTCCACTTT. Its translation: CASSQDLTGSSYNSPLHF.

The chain has TRBV2 and TRBJ2-3; possibly TRBD1 for D (5 bases). Germline-derived CDR1 and CDR2 are SNHLY and FYNNEI. V was clipped by 6 bases and J by 3 bases, with 10 bases between them. The CDR3 runs to 13 residues. As DNA, the CDR3 is TGTGCCAGCAGGCAGGGAAGAACAGATACGCAGTATTTT. Translated: CASRQGRTDTQYF.

This clone was recorded only once. The V gene is TRBV2, the J gene TRBJ2-3, with a possible D match to TRBD1 (6 bases). Germline CDR1 reads SNHLY; CDR2 reads FYNNEI. CDR3 size: 18 residues. Trimming left V 3 bases short and J 0 bases short, with 19 bases between. The CDR3 nucleotides read TGTGCCAGCAGTGACCCCCTCAAACAGGGCCCGAGCACAGATACGCAGTATTTT. It is translated as CASSDPLKQGPSTDTQYF. Variable domain in full (rest from reference TRBV2 and TRBJ2-3): EPEVTQTPSHQVTQMGQEVILRCVPISNHLYFYWYRQILGQKVEFLVSFYNNEISEKSEIFDDQFSVERPDGSNFTLKIRSTKLEDSAMYFCASSDPLKQGPSTDTQYFGPGTRLTVL.

The chain employs TRBV7-8 and TRBJ1-5; 8 bases align to TRBD1. This CDR3 spans 16 amino acids. V lost 1 base to trimming and J lost 3 bases; unmatched junction nucleotides: 5. CDR1 SGHVS and CDR2 FQNEAQ come from the germline V gene. In nucleotides, the CDR3 is TGTGCCAGCAGCTTAGATGGCAGGGGGCTCAATCAGCCCCAGCATTTT. Translating it yields CASSLDGRGLNQPQHF.

V is TRBV10-3 and J is TRBJ1-1, with unresolved D. Germline lookup yields CDR1 ENHRY and CDR2 SYGVKD. Trimming took 5 bases from V and 1 from J, leaving 8 bases between them. The length of the CDR3 is 13 residues. The CDR3 coding sequence is TGTGCCATCAGTTCAGGTGCGAACACTGAAGCTTTCTTT. Translating it yields CAISSGANTEAFF.

The CDR3 DNA is TGTGCCTGGAGTGGCTCTAGTCATTCACCCCTCCACTTT. Residues: CAWSGSSHSPLHF. The chain is built from TRBV30 and TRBJ1-6; D is ambiguous. CDR3 length: 13 residues. Trimming removed 1 base at V and 8 bases at J, with 9 bases between. CDR1 GTSNPN and CDR2 SVGIG come from the germline V gene (reference sequence).

The J gene is TRBJ1-3, the V gene TRBV7-2, with D tentatively TRBD1 (5 bases). The germline gives CDR1 SGHTA, CDR2 FQGNSA. CDR3 length equals 18 residues. Trimming removed 5 bases from V and 0 bases from J, with 20 bases in between. CDR3 coding DNA: TGTGCCAGCAGCCCTGCGGCCACCGACGGGACCTCTGGAAACACCATATATTTT. Its translation: CASSPAATDGTSGNTIYF.

The chain is built from TRBV28 and TRBJ2-4; no firm D call. The V end was cut by 1 base, the J end by 5 bases, with 3 bases between. CDR1 MDHEN and CDR2 SYDVKM come from the germline V gene. CDR3 length equals 12 residues. The CDR3 bases are TGTGCCAGCAGTTTATTACAAAACATTCAGTACTTC. As protein: CASSLLQNIQYF.